This paragraph reports one TCR beta chain. This entry comes from a study of blood T cell repertoires in COVID-19. As for the study in general: Acute and convalescent COVID-19 samples came from the United States, Italy and Spain. Nucleic acid was either cDNA or gDNA, and it came from T cells, B-cell-depleted T cells, or PBMCs.

Measured with immunoSEQ multiplex PCR; TCRdb has only the in-frame clones, and not every one. The sample yields about 88,000 clones, more than 75% seen once. Source material: peripheral blood. The TCR sequence derives from a woman aged 70-85 years with acute or convalescent COVID-19.

The CDR3 nucleotides read TGTGCCAGCTACGGACAAAGCTCCTACAATGAGCAGTTCTTC. Residues: CASYGQSSYNEQFF. The chain combines TRBV28 with TRBJ2-1, with TRBD1 as a possible D gene (5 bases). Germline CDR1 reads MDHEN; CDR2 reads SYDVKM. With 8 bases removed from V and 0 bases from J, the gap between germline ends came to 11 bases. The CDR3 sequence is 14 residues long.